This TCR beta chain stems from a study of cytomegalovirus exposure and HLA in healthy donors. Germline V gene sequence: CDR1 SNHLY, CDR2 FYNNEI. CDR3 size: 12 residues. Trimming cost V 7 bases and J 13 bases, with 14 bases left between them. The PCR employed 60 Vbeta primers together with 13 Jbeta primers. Assay used: immunoSEQ multiplex PCR; TCRdb lists only in-frame clones, some missing. Of 70,000 or so clones in the sample, about 70% were seen once. The source of this sequence is a woman aged 30 to 39 in good health and CMV-seronegative. The sequenced sample consisted of PBMCs. The genes are TRBV2 and TRBJ1-6; D is perhaps TRBD1 (5 bases). The CDR3 region is CASTPGPVPLHF. The CDR3 region has the DNA TGTGCCAGCACCCCAGGGCCCGTGCCCCTCCACTTT.